This T cell receptor beta chain was recovered during a study of blood T cell repertoires in COVID-19. Whole-study context: Samples taken during acute and convalescent COVID-19 were collected in the United States, Italy and Spain. In each case, the material was cDNA or gDNA derived from T cells, B-cell-depleted T cells, or PBMCs.

Study processing details: Reference gene primer amplification gave estimated nucleated cell counts. TCRdb keeps only in-frame clones here, not all; method: immunoSEQ multiplex PCR. The V and J calls and clone size were taken over from that table, and D and trimming were inferred from the DNA. The sample lists fewer than 200,000 clones, around 77% occurring once. This CDR3 is built from 18 residues. Trimming at V came to 0 bases and at J to 1 base, leaving 4 bases not matched to a gene. CDR1 and CDR2 from the germline V gene are SGDLS and YYNGEE. The chain links TRBV9 to TRBJ2-3, with 14 bases fitting TRBD2. The clonotype comes from a man between 65 and 80 years old with acute or convalescent COVID-19. The sample taken for sequencing was peripheral blood. CDR3 nucleotide sequence: TGTGCCAGCAGCGTAGGGCCGGGACTAGCGGGAGGCACAGATACGCAGTATTTT. It yields the protein CASSVGPGLAGGTDTQYF.